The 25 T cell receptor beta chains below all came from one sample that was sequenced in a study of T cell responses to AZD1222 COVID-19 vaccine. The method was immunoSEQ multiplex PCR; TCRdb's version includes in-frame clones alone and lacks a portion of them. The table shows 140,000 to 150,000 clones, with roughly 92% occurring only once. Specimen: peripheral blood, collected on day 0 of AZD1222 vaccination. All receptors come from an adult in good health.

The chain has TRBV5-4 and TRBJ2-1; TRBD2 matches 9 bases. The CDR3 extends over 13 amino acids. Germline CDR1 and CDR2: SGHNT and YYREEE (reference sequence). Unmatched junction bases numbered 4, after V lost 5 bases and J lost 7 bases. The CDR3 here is CASREGLANEQFF. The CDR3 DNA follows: TGTGCCAGCAGGGAAGGACTAGCGAATGAGCAGTTCTTC.

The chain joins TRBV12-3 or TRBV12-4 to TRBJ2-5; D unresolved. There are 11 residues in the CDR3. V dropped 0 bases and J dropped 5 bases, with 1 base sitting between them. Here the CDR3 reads CASSLAETQYF. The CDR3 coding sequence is TGTGCCAGCAGTTTAGCGGAGACCCAGTACTTC.

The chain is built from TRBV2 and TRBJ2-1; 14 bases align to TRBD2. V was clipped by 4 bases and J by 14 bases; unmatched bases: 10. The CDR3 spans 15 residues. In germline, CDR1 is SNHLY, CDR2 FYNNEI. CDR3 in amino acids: CASSAPGLAGVKEFF. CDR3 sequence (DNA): TGTGCCAGCAGTGCCCCGGGACTAGCGGGAGTCAAAGAGTTCTTC.

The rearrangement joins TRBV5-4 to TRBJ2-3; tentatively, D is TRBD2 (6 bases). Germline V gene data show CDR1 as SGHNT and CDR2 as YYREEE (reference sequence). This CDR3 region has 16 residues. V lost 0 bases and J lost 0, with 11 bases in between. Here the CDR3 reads CASSLGLVSSTDTQYF. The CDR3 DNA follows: TGTGCCAGCAGCTTGGGACTAGTATCTAGCACAGATACGCAGTATTTT.

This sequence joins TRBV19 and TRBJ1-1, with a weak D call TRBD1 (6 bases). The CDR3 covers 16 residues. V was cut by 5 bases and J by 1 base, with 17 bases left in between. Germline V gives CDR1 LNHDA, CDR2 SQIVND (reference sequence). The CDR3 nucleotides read TGTGCCAGTAGTTACCCTACAGGGAGGGAGAACACTGAAGCTTTCTTT. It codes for CASSYPTGRENTEAFF.

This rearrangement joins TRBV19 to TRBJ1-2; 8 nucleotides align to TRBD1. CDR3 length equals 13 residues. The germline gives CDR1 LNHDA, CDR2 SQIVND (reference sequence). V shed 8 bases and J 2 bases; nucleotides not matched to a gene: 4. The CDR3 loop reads CASQGQANYGYTF. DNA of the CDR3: TGTGCCAGTCAGGGACAGGCGAACTATGGCTACACCTTC.

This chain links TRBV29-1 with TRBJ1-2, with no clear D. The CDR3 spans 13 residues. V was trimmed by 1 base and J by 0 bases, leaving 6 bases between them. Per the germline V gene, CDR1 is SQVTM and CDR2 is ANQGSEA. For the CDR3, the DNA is TGCAGCGTTGAAGTCGCATCTAACTATGGCTACACCTTC. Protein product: CSVEVASNYGYTF.

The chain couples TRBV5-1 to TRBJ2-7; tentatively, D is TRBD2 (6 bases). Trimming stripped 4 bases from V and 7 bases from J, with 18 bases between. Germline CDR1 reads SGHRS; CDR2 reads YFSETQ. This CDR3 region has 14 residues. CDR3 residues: CASSPEGERKEQYF. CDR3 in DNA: TGCGCCAGCAGCCCGGAGGGCGAACGGAAGGAGCAGTACTTC.

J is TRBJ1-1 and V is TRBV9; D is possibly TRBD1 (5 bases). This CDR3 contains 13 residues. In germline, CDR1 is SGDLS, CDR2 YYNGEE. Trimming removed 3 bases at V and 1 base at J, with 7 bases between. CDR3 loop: CASSATGNTEAFF. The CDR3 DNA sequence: TGTGCCAGCAGCGCTACAGGGAACACTGAAGCTTTCTTT.

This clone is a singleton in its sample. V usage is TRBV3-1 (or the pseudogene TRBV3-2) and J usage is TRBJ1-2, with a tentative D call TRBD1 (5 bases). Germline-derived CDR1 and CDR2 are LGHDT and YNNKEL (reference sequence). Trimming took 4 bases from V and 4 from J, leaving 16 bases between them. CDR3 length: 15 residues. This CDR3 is CASSPEGRVTYGYTF. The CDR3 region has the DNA TGTGCCAGCAGCCCGGAGGGGAGGGTAACCTATGGCTACACCTTC.

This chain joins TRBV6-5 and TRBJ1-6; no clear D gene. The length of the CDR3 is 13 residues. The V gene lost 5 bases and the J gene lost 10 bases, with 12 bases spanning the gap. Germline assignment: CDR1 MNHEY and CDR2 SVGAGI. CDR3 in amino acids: CASSKELGSPLHF. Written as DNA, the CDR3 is TGTGCCAGCAGTAAGGAACTGGGATCACCCCTCCACTTT.

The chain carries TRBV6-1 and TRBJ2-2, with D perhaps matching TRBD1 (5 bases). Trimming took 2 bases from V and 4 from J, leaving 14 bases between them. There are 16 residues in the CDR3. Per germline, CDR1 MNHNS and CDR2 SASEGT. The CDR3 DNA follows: TGTGCCAGCAGTGAATTGGTAGGGGCGCGCACCGGGGAGCTGTTTTTT. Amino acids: CASSELVGARTGELFF.

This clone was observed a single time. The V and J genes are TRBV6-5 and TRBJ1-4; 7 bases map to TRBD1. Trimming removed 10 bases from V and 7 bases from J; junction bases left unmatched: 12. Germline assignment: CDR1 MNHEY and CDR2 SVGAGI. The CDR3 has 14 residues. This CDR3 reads CATEDRSRGEKLFF. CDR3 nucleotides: TGTGCCACCGAGGACAGGAGCAGAGGTGAAAAACTGTTTTTT.

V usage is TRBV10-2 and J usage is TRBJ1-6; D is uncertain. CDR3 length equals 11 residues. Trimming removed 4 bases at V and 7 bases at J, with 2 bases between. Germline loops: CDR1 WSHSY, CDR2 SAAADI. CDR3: CASSANSPLHF. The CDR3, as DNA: TGCGCCAGCAGTGCCAATTCACCCCTCCACTTT.

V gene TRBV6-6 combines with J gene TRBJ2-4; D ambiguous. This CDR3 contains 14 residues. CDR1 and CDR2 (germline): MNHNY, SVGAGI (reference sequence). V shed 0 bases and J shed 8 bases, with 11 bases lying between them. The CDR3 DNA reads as TGTGCCAGCAGTTACTCGCCCGGGCGTGACATTCAGTACTTC. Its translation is CASSYSPGRDIQYF.

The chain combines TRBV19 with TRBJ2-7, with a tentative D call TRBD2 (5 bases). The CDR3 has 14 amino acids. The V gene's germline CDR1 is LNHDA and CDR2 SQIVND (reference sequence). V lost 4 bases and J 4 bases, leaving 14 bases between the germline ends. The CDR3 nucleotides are TGTGCCAGTAGTAAAGACCGGGGATCTTACGAGCAGTACTTC. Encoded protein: CASSKDRGSYEQYF.

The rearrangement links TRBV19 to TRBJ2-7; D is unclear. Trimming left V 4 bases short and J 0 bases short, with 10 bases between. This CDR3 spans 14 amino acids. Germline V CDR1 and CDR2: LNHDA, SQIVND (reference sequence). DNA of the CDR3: TGTGCCAGTAGTAGTCCGGAAAGCTCCTACGAGCAGTACTTC. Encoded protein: CASSSPESSYEQYF.

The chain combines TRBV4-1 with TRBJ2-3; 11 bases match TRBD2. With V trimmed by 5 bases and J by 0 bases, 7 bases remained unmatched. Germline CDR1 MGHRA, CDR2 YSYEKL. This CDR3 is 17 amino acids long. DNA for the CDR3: TGCGCCAGCAGCACCCCGGGACTAGCGGTCAGCACAGATACGCAGTATTTT. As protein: CASSTPGLAVSTDTQYF.

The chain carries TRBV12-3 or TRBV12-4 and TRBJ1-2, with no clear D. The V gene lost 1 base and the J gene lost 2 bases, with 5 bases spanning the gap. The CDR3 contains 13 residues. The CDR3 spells CASSLGVNYGYTF. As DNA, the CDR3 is TGTGCCAGCAGTTTAGGGGTGAACTATGGCTACACCTTC.

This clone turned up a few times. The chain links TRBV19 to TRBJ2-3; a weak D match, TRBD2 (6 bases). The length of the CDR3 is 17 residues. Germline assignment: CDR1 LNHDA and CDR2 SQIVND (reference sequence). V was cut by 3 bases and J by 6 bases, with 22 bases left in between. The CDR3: CASSIGSGVTPMDTQYF. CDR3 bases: TGTGCCAGTAGTATCGGATCGGGAGTAACCCCAATGGATACGCAGTATTTT.

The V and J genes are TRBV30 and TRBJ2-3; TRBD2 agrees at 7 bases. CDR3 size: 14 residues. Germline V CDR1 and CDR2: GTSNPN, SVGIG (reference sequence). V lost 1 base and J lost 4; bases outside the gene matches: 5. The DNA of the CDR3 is TGTGCCTGGAGTGGACTAGCCGACCCAGATACGCAGTATTTT. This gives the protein CAWSGLADPDTQYF.

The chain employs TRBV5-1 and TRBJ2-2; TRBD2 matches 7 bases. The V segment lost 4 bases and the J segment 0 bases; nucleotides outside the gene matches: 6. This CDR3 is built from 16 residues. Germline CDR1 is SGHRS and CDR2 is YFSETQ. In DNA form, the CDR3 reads TGCGCCAGCAGCCCCGGGACTATCGCGAACACCGGGGAGCTGTTTTTT. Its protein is CASSPGTIANTGELFF.

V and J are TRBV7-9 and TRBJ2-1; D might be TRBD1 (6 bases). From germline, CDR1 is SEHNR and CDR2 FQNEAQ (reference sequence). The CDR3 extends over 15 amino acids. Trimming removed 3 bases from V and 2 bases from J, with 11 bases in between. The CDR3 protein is CASSFRQGTYNEQFF. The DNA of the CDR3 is TGTGCCAGCAGCTTTCGTCAGGGGACCTACAATGAGCAGTTCTTC. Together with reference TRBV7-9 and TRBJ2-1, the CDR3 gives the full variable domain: DTGVSQNPRHKITKRGQNVTFRCDPISEHNRLYWYRQTLGQGPEFLTYFQNEAQLEKSRLLSDRFSAERPKGSFSTLEIQRTEQGDSAMYLCASSFRQGTYNEQFFGPGTRLTVL.

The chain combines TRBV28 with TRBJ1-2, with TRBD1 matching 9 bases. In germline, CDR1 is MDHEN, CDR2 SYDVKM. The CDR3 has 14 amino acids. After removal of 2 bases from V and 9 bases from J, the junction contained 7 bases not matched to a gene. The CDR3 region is CASSLKGTGLRYTF. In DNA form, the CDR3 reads TGTGCCAGCAGTTTAAAAGGGACAGGGCTGCGCTACACCTTC.

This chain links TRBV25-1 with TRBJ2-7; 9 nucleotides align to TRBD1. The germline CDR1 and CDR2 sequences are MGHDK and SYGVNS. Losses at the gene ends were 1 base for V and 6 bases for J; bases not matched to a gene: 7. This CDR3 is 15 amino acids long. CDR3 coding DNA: TGTGCCAGCAGTGAATTCGGGACAGGGTCGGGCGAGCAGTACTTC. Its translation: CASSEFGTGSGEQYF.